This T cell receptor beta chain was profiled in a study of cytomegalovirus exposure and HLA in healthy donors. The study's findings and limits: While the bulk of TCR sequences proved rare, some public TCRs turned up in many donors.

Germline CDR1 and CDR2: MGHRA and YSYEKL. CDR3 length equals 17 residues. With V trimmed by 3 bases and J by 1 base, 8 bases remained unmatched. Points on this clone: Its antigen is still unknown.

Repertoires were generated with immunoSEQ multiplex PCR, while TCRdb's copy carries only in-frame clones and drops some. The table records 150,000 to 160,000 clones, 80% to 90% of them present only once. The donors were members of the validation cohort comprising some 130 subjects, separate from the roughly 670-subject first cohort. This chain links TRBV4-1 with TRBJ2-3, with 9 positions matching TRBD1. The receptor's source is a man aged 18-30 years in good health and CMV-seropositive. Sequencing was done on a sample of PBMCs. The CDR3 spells CASSQEYRGRGTDTQYF. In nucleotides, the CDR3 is TGCGCCAGCAGCCAGGAGTACAGGGGGCGCGGCACAGATACGCAGTATTTT.